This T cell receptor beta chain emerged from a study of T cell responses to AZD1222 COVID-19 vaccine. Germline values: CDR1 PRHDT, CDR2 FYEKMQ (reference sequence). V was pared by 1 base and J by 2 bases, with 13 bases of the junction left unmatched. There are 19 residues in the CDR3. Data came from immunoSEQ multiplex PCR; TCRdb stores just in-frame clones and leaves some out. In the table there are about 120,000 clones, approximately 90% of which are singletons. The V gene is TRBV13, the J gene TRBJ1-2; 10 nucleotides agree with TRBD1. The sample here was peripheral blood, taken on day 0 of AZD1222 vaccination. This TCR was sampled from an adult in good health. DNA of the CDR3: TGTGCCAGCAGCTTAGAAAGGACAGGGGGATCGGTCGAGAACTATGGCTACACCTTC. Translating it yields CASSLERTGGSVENYGYTF.